The text below deals with one TCR beta chain. The entry originates in a study of OX40 agonist ivuxolimab in advanced cancers. Study-wide background: Clinicians treated patients with ivuxolimab, an agonistic anti-OX40 (CD134) antibody. Two patients with cutaneous melanoma and one with hepatocellular carcinoma, three in total, showed partial responses. A mean age of roughly 60 years, range 23 to 79, was recorded, and approximately 80% were male.

CDR1 and CDR2 from the germline V gene are SGHTA and FQGNSA. The CDR3 spans 14 residues. V gave up 5 bases and J gave up 9 bases, with 17 bases separating them. Clones were sequenced by immunoSEQ multiplex PCR, and TCRdb holds only the in-frame ones, with some missing. Among just under 80,000 clones listed, approximately 89% were seen once. The receptor was derived from an adult with an advanced solid tumor such as melanoma, head and neck, liver or kidney cancer. J is TRBJ2-1 and V is TRBV7-2, with D possibly matching TRBD1 (5 bases). Source: CD4+ or CD8+ T cells sorted from blood, taken in a trial of the OX40 agonist ivuxolimab. CDR3 DNA sequence: TGTGCCAGCAGCCCGTCATTGCTCAGGGCTGAGCAGTTCTTC. It encodes CASSPSLLRAEQFF. Filled out from reference TRBV7-2 and TRBJ2-1, the complete variable domain reads GAGVSQSPSNKVTEKGKDVELRCDPISGHTALYWYRQSLGQGLEFLIYFQGNSAPDKSGLPSDRFSAERTGGSVSTLTIQRTQQEDSAVYLCASSPSLLRAEQFFGPGTRLTVL.